This T cell receptor beta chain was obtained from a study of blood T cell repertoires in COVID-19. On the study more broadly: From the United States, Italy and Spain came samples of acute and convalescent COVID-19.

Produced via immunoSEQ multiplex PCR; TCRdb's table is partial and in-frame only. The table includes fewer than 400,000 clones, under 95% detected once. The CDR3 covers 20 residues. V shed 0 bases and J 3 bases; nucleotides not matched to a gene: 8. Germline V gives CDR1 MNHEY, CDR2 SVGEGT. The study drew participants aged roughly 18 to 95 years from 20 to 30 US areas. Assignments of participants to cohorts depended upon their own reported clinical history. Recovered participants had two consecutive negative NP/OP PCR tests, healthcare professional clearance, or symptom resolution. The rearrangement joins TRBV6-2 or TRBV6-3 to TRBJ2-2, with TRBD2 identical over 15 bases. Sequenced input: PBMCs or T cells enriched from blood (not recorded which). The clonotype was recovered from a woman between 25 and 40 years old who had recovered from COVID-19. CDR3 DNA: TGTGCCAGCAGTTACTCTGGACTAGCGGGAGGGAAGTGGTACACCGGGGAGCTGTTTTTT. This sequence encodes CASSYSGLAGGKWYTGELFF.